The text below deals with one T cell receptor beta chain. What it recognizes is unknown. This CDR3 is 14 amino acids long. Germline lookup yields CDR1 SQVTM and CDR2 ANQGSEA. V shed 3 bases and J 5 bases; nucleotides not matched to a gene: 3. Researchers ran the PCR with 60 Vbeta and 13 Jbeta primers. The data were produced by immunoSEQ multiplex PCR, yet TCRdb's version contains in-frame clones alone and is incomplete. The table shows around 190,000 clones, with roughly 80% occurring only once. This entry is derived from a study of cytomegalovirus exposure and HLA in healthy donors. Study-wide results and caveats: With DRB1 most and HLA-C fewest, TCR association rates differed between HLA loci in a later analysis. Cytomegalovirus-associated status was assigned to fewer than 200 TCR beta chains. In presence/absence analyses, roughly uniform sequencing depth across donors was assumed. Among donors in an Asian-associated ancestry cluster, a later analysis reportedly found fewer N-insertions than the roughly 650-donor mean.

Sequencing was carried out using PBMCs. The rearrangement uses TRBV29-1 and TRBJ2-2, with TRBD2 matching over 10 bases. The receptor's source is a woman in her fifties or sixties in good health and CMV-seronegative. CDR3 amino acids: CSVELAGVTGELFF. The CDR3 DNA reads TGCAGCGTTGAGCTAGCGGGAGTTACCGGGGAGCTGTTTTTT.